The present entry profiles one T cell receptor (beta chain) with its context. Its antigen is not identified. Repertoires were generated with immunoSEQ multiplex PCR, while TCRdb's copy carries only in-frame clones and drops some. This table holds about 69,000 clones, approximately 90% found once. CDR1 is KGHSH, CDR2 LQKENI, per germline. V was trimmed by 0 bases and J by 6 bases, leaving 11 bases between them. This CDR3 spans 14 amino acids. The sample comes from a study of OX40 agonist ivuxolimab in advanced cancers. As for the study in general: Treatment received earlier with anti-PD-1, anti-PD-L1 or anti-CTLA-4 agents was allowed, and more than 35% had some.

Whole-study findings and limits: Clonal expansion among partial responders at 0.1-3.0 mg/kg ranked near the lowest.

The sequencing used CD4+ or CD8+ T cells sorted from blood, collected in a trial of the OX40 agonist ivuxolimab. The chain recombines TRBV18 with TRBJ1-2; D uncertain. The source is an adult with an advanced solid tumor such as melanoma, head and neck, liver or kidney cancer. This CDR3 is CASSPPGIPHGYTF. The CDR3, as DNA: TGTGCCAGCTCACCACCGGGGATCCCTCATGGCTACACCTTC.